Listed here are 25 T cell receptor beta chains from one sample, sequenced in a study of blood T cell repertoires in COVID-19. The method was immunoSEQ multiplex PCR; TCRdb's version includes in-frame clones alone and lacks a portion of them. The sample lists around 380,000 clones, roughly 80% occurring once. The sample taken for sequencing was peripheral blood. These receptors all come from a human donor with acute or convalescent COVID-19. The donor label of this sample is uncertain.

The chain recombines TRBV5-6 with TRBJ1-2; 7 bases line up with TRBD1. Trimming cost V 4 bases and J 3 bases; bases outside gene matches: 9. The CDR3 loop spans 15 amino acids. Looked up from germline, CDR1 is SGHDT and CDR2 is YYEEEE. The CDR3 DNA reads as TGTGCCAGCAGCCCGGATGGGACAGCTTACTATGGCTACACCTTC. Translating it yields CASSPDGTAYYGYTF.

The chain couples TRBV5-1 to TRBJ1-2; 7 nucleotides line up with TRBD1. In germline, CDR1 is SGHRS, CDR2 YFSETQ. The CDR3 contains 14 residues. V shed 0 bases, J shed 6 bases, and the junction held 5 bases outside the gene matches. CDR3 loop: CASSLEGGGNGYTF. In DNA, the CDR3 is TGCGCCAGCAGCTTGGAAGGGGGCGGGAATGGCTACACCTTC.

The chain links TRBV20-1 to TRBJ2-7; 8 nucleotides align to TRBD1. From germline, CDR1 is DFQATT and CDR2 SNEGSKA (reference sequence). The CDR3 totals 15 residues. The ends lost 3 bases at V and 3 bases at J; junction bases unmatched: 10. This CDR3 reads CSASLRAGGGYEQYF. The CDR3 DNA reads TGCAGTGCTAGTCTTAGGGCAGGGGGCGGCTACGAGCAGTACTTC.

V usage is TRBV5-1 and J usage is TRBJ2-3; no definite D call. The CDR3 runs 15 residues. V dropped 1 base and J dropped 0 bases, with 9 bases sitting between them. Germline loops: CDR1 SGHRS, CDR2 YFSETQ. CDR3 amino acids: CASSLQPGSTDTQYF. The CDR3 DNA follows: TGCGCCAGCAGCTTGCAGCCGGGTAGCACAGATACGCAGTATTTT.

The chain couples TRBV5-1 to TRBJ1-4; D possibly corresponds to TRBD1 (6 bases). The CDR3 sequence is 16 residues long. The V end lost 1 base, the J end lost 0 bases, and 10 bases lay between the germline ends. Germline V gene sequence: CDR1 SGHRS, CDR2 YFSETQ. CDR3: CASSLKGGATNEKLFF. For the CDR3, the DNA is TGCGCCAGCAGCTTGAAAGGGGGGGCAACTAATGAAAAACTGTTTTTT.

This sequence joins TRBV7-2 and TRBJ2-1, with a possible D match to TRBD2 (6 bases). The CDR3 contains 15 residues. V gave up 2 bases and J gave up 4 bases, with 12 bases separating them. The germline V gene has CDR1 SGHTA and CDR2 FQGNSA. CDR3 protein: CASSLRGGEYNEQFF. CDR3 nucleotide sequence: TGTGCCAGCAGCTTAAGGGGCGGGGAATACAATGAGCAGTTCTTC.

The CDR3 protein is CATSRWTGGDEQYF. The CDR3 DNA reads TGTGCCACCAGCAGATGGACAGGGGGCGACGAGCAGTACTTC. V and J are TRBV15 and TRBJ2-7; TRBD1 matches 11 bases. CDR1 is LNHNV and CDR2 is YYDKDF in the germline V gene (reference sequence). V dropped 2 bases and J dropped 5; count of bases not matched to a gene: 2. The CDR3 is 14 residues long.

The table lists this clone with a count of one. The V call is TRBV28, the J call TRBJ2-3, with 8 bases fitting TRBD2. V was clipped by 4 bases and J by 3 bases; unmatched bases: 3. The V gene's germline CDR1 is MDHEN and CDR2 SYDVKM. The CDR3 covers 14 residues. As DNA, the CDR3 is TGTGCCAGCAGTTCTAGCGGGCGGACAGATACGCAGTATTTT. This encodes CASSSSGRTDTQYF. The whole variable domain, remainder taken from reference TRBV28 and TRBJ2-3, is DVKVTQSSRYLVKRTGEKVFLECVQDMDHENMFWYRQDPGLGLRLIYFSYDVKMKEKGDIPEGYSVSREKKERFSLILESASTNQTSMYLCASSSSGRTDTQYFGPGTRLTVL.

This clone was picked up a small number of times. The chain has TRBV7-2 and TRBJ2-1; D is perhaps TRBD2 (5 bases). Trimming pared 3 bases from V and 4 bases from J, leaving 13 bases between. The CDR3 runs 15 residues. Germline-derived CDR1 and CDR2 are SGHTA and FQGNSA. The CDR3 DNA is TGTGCCAGCAGCTTCTCCGGGGTATTATACAATGAGCAGTTCTTC. This translates into CASSFSGVLYNEQFF.

The J gene is TRBJ2-3, the V gene TRBV6-2 or TRBV6-3; D not certain. Deletions cut 2 bases from V and 2 bases from J, with 5 bases between. The CDR3 covers 13 residues. Germline assignment: CDR1 MNHEY and CDR2 SVGEGT. CDR3 amino acids: CASSYGITDTQYF. DNA for the CDR3: TGTGCCAGCAGTTACGGCATCACAGATACGCAGTATTTT.

The table lists this clone with a few counts. The chain is built from TRBV27 and TRBJ2-1; D call uncertain. Germline V gene sequence: CDR1 MNHEY, CDR2 SMNVEV (reference sequence). V shed 6 bases and J shed 7 bases, with 19 bases lying between them. The CDR3 has 15 residues. The CDR3 region has the DNA TGTGCCAGCAGAAAGCGTGAAAGCTTTATGAATGAGCAGTTCTTC. Protein: CASRKRESFMNEQFF.

The chain is built from TRBV30 and TRBJ1-3; D gene uncertain. This CDR3 has 14 residues. From germline, CDR1 is GTSNPN and CDR2 SVGIG (reference sequence). The V end was cut by 0 bases, the J end by 0 bases, with 6 bases between. CDR3 sequence: CAWSVKSSGNTIYF. Here the CDR3 DNA reads TGTGCCTGGAGTGTAAAGAGCTCTGGAAACACCATATATTTT.

DNA of the CDR3: TGTGCCAGCAGTTCCGCCCTGGGCGGAGGATGGACTGAAGCTTTCTTT. It specifies CASSSALGGGWTEAFF. The rearrangement joins TRBV28 to TRBJ1-1, with no clear D. This CDR3 region has 16 residues. Germline V lookup: CDR1 MDHEN, CDR2 SYDVKM. V dropped 4 bases and J dropped 5 bases, with 20 bases sitting between them.

This chain connects TRBV30 to TRBJ1-2, with D possibly matching TRBD1 (5 bases). Germline assignment: CDR1 GTSNPN and CDR2 SVGIG (reference sequence). CDR3 length equals 16 residues. V was pared by 0 bases and J by 8 bases, with 22 bases between. CDR3 DNA sequence: TGTGCCTGGAGTGTTAACAGGACCCCTTACAGTAGAGGCTACACCTTC. Its translation: CAWSVNRTPYSRGYTF. The variable domain in full, completed from reference TRBV30 and TRBJ1-2, reads SQTIHQWPATLVQPVGSPLSLECTVEGTSNPNLYWYRQAAGRGLQLLFYSVGIGQISSEVPQNLSASRPQDRQFILSSKKLLLSDSGFYLCAWSVNRTPYSRGYTFGSGTRLTVV.

The chain joins TRBV19 to TRBJ1-1; 7 bases align to TRBD1. CDR1 is LNHDA, CDR2 SQIVND, per germline (reference sequence). The CDR3 totals 14 residues. V was clipped by 7 bases and J by 1 base; unmatched bases: 6. CDR3 in DNA: TGTGCCAGTAAAGACAGGGAAAGGAACACTGAAGCTTTCTTT. This gives the protein CASKDRERNTEAFF.

V usage is TRBV18 and J usage is TRBJ2-2; 10 positions agree with TRBD2. With V trimmed by 2 bases and J by 5 bases, 11 bases remained unmatched. Germline CDR1 reads KGHSH; CDR2 reads LQKENI. This CDR3 region has 18 residues. CDR3 sequence reads: CASSPTSSGGPGTGELFF. CDR3 sequence (DNA): TGTGCCAGCTCACCAACGTCTAGCGGGGGCCCGGGGACCGGGGAGCTGTTTTTT. Combining the CDR3 with reference TRBV18 and TRBJ2-2 gives the whole variable domain NAGVMQNPRHLVRRRGQEARLRCSPMKGHSHVYWYRQLPEEGLKFMVYLQKENIIDESGMPKERFSAEFPKEGPSILRIQQVVRGDSAAYFCASSPTSSGGPGTGELFFGEGSRLTVL.

This clone was observed a few times. Other DNA sequences in the same sample also yield this CDR3. J is TRBJ1-1 and V is TRBV9; D is undetermined. V was shortened by 0 bases and J by 4 bases, with 10 bases between the two germline ends. The germline CDR1 and CDR2 sequences are SGDLS and YYNGEE. This CDR3 spans 14 amino acids. The CDR3 sequence is CASSVGPSGTEAFF. The CDR3 bases are TGTGCCAGCAGCGTAGGCCCGTCAGGCACTGAAGCTTTCTTT.

This clone was detected a few times. The chain combines TRBV2 with TRBJ2-7; 9 positions match TRBD2. CDR1 SNHLY and CDR2 FYNNEI come from the germline V gene. The CDR3 sequence is 15 residues long. V lost 1 base and J lost 3; bases outside the gene matches: 4. The CDR3 here is CASSEGVSGSYEQYF. CDR3 nucleotides: TGTGCCAGCAGTGAAGGAGTTAGCGGGAGCTACGAGCAGTACTTC.

The gene calls are TRBV11-2 and TRBJ2-2; D is ambiguous. V gave up 5 bases and J gave up 0 bases, with 10 bases separating them. CDR3 length equals 15 residues. CDR1 is SGHAT and CDR2 is FQNNGV in the germline V gene. The DNA for the CDR3 is TGTGCCAGCAGCCCCACATACGCGAACACCGGGGAGCTGTTTTTT. Protein sequence: CASSPTYANTGELFF.

The V call is TRBV19, the J call TRBJ2-1; no firm D call. The CDR3 is 11 amino acids. Germline CDR1 is LNHDA and CDR2 is SQIVND (reference sequence). The V and J ends lost 7 bases and 7 bases respectively, with 8 bases between them. CDR3 protein: CASMWANEQFF. The CDR3 DNA follows: TGTGCCAGTATGTGGGCGAATGAGCAGTTCTTC.

Worth noting for this clone: In the same sample, other DNA sequences code for this CDR3. V usage is TRBV5-1 and J usage is TRBJ1-4, with TRBD1 matching 7 bases. J gave up 6 bases and V 0 bases, and 2 bases lay outside the gene matches. The CDR3 has 14 residues. Germline V lookup: CDR1 SGHRS, CDR2 YFSETQ. Here the CDR3 reads CASSLGQGDEKLFF. The DNA for the CDR3 is TGCGCCAGCAGCTTGGGACAGGGAGATGAAAAACTGTTTTTT.

The chain joins TRBV3-1 (or the pseudogene TRBV3-2) to TRBJ1-6, with TRBD1 identical over 9 bases. J was trimmed by 11 bases and V by 4 bases; bases with no gene match: 6. The germline V gene has CDR1 LGHDT and CDR2 YNNKEL (reference sequence). The CDR3 is 14 amino acids. CDR3 region: CASSPGQGRAPLHF. In DNA form, the CDR3 reads TGTGCCAGCAGCCCTGGACAGGGGAGGGCACCCCTCCACTTT.

This clone was seen only a few times. The V and J genes are TRBV5-6 and TRBJ2-1; D not resolved. Germline CDR1 SGHDT, CDR2 YYEEEE. The CDR3 is 10 residues long. The V end was cut by 7 bases, the J end by 8 bases, with 7 bases between. The CDR3 loop is CASPGDEQFF. The CDR3 nucleotides read TGTGCCAGCCCAGGCGATGAGCAGTTCTTC.

CDR3 loop: CAWSAWTSGGYNEQFF. Here the CDR3 DNA reads TGTGCCTGGAGTGCCTGGACTAGCGGGGGGTACAATGAGCAGTTCTTC. The chain joins TRBV30 to TRBJ2-1; TRBD2 agrees at 14 bases. The CDR3 spans 16 residues. Germline V lookup: CDR1 GTSNPN, CDR2 SVGIG (reference sequence). The V segment lost 1 base and the J segment 4 bases; nucleotides outside the gene matches: 3.

This clone showed up just a few times. The V and J genes are TRBV30 and TRBJ2-7, with D unclear. CDR1 and CDR2 (germline): GTSNPN, SVGIG (reference sequence). The CDR3 totals 13 residues. Deletions cut 2 bases from V and 4 bases from J, with 12 bases between. CDR3 DNA: TGTGCCTGGAGTAATAATGCGGTGTACGAGCAGTACTTC. Its translation: CAWSNNAVYEQYF.